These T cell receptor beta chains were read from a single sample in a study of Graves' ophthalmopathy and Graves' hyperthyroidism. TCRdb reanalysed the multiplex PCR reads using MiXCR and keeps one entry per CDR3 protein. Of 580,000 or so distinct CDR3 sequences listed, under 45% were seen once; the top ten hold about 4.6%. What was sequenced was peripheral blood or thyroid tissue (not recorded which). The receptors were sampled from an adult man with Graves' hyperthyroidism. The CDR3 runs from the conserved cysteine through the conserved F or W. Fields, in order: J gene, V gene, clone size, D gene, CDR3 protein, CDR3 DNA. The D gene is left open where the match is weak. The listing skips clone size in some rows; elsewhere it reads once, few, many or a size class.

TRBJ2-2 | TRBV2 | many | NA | CASSNSIIDTGELFF | TGTGCCAGCAGTAATTCCATAATAGACACCGGGGAGCTGTTTTTT
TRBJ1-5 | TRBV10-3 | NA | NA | CAISAGTNQPQHF | TGTGCCATCAGTGCCGGGACTAATCAGCCCCAGCATTTT
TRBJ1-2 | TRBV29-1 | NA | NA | CSVEEPGQSYTF | TGCAGCGTTGAAGAACCGGGACAAAGCTACACCTTC
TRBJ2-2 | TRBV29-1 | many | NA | CSVEFTLGGELFF | TGCAGCGTTGAATTCACCCTCGGCGGGGAGCTGTTTTTT
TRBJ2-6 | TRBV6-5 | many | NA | CASRNLGLTSGANVLTF | TGTGCCAGCAGGAACTTGGGACTGACATCTGGGGCCAACGTCCTGACTTTC
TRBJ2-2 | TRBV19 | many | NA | CASHRARNAGELFF | TGTGCCAGTCACAGGGCGAGGAACGCCGGGGAGCTGTTTTTT
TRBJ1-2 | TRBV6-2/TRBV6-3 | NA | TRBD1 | CASSYSDRVYYGYTF | TGTGCCAGCAGTTACTCGGACAGGGTTTACTATGGCTACACCTTC
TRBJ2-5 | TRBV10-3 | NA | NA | CAAGAGETQYF | TGTGCCGCAGGGGCAGGAGAGACCCAGTACTTC
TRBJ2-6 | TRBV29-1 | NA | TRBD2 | CSVREGTHSGANVLTF | TGCAGCGTGCGGGAGGGCACGCACTCTGGGGCCAACGTCCTGACTTTC
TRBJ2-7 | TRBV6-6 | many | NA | CASSEREGSYEQYF | TGTGCCAGCAGTGAAAGAGAGGGCTCCTACGAGCAGTACTTC
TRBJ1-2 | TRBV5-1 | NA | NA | CASSPRTESFYGYTF | TGCGCCAGCAGCCCCCGGACTGAGAGCTTTTATGGCTACACCTTC
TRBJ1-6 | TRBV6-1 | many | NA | CASSLSLGGPPLHF | TGTGCCAGCAGTTTGTCCCTTGGGGGTCCACCCCTCCACTTT
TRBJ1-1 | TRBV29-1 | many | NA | CSGDSGNTEAFF | TGCAGCGGTGACAGTGGGAACACTGAAGCTTTCTTT
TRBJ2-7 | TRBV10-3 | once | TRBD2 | CAISERGSGIYNEQYF | TGTGCCATCAGTGAGCGGGGTAGCGGGATCTACAATGAGCAGTACTTC
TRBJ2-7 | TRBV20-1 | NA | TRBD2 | CSARDGTSAGSYEQYF | TGCAGTGCTAGAGACGGGACTAGCGCCGGGTCCTACGAGCAGTACTTC
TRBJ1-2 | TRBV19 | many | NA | CASSIEVGTRYGYTF | TGTGCCAGTAGTATAGAAGTCGGTACACGCTATGGCTACACCTTC
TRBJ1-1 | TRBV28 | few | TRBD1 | CASNRDRGRTRTEAFF | TGTGCCAGCAACCGGGACAGGGGGCGAACGAGAACTGAAGCTTTCTTT
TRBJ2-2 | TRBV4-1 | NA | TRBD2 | CASSQLGLAENTGELFF | TGCGCCAGCAGCCAGTTGGGACTAGCGGAGAACACCGGGGAGCTGTTTTTT
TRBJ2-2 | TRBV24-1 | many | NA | CATSDLALNTGELFF | TGTGCCACCAGTGACCTGGCCCTTAACACCGGGGAGCTGTTTTTT
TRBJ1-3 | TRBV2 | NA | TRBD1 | CASSERTGTISGNTIYF | TGTGCCAGCAGTGAACGGACAGGGACGATATCTGGAAACACCATATATTTT
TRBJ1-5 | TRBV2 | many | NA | CASGVVNSNQPQHF | TGTGCCAGCGGGGTTGTGAATAGCAATCAGCCCCAGCATTTT
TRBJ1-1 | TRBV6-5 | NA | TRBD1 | CASTRDRGRTEALF | TGTGCCAGCACTCGGGACAGGGGGCGCACTGAAGCTCTCTTT
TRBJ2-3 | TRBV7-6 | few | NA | CASSLYIGRDTQYF | TGTGCCAGCAGCCTATACATCGGTAGAGATACGCAGTATTTT
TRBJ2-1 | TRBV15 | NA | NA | CATSRDQGFEGEQFF | TGTGCCACCAGCAGAGATCAGGGGTTCGAGGGTGAGCAGTTCTTC
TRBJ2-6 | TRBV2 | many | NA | CASKAQGSNVLTF | TGTGCCAGCAAGGCTCAGGGGTCCAACGTCCTGACTTTC